This T cell receptor beta chain was found in a study of T-cell reconstitution after alpha-beta-depleted transplantation in children. The trim removed 10 bases at V and 0 bases at J, leaving 7 bases unmatched. The CDR3 runs 14 residues. Germline assignment: CDR1 SEHNR and CDR2 FQNEAQ (reference sequence). Unique molecular identifiers were built into the TCRbeta library. Each CDR3 protein gets one entry after TCRdb re-called the PCR reads with MiXCR. This sample carries about 500,000 distinct CDR3 sequences, 30% to 35% of them seen once, and the ten largest clones take roughly 2.5%. V and J are TRBV7-9 and TRBJ2-7; 9 bases line up with TRBD2. The source was PBMCs from the stem cell graft donor, collected from the stem cell graft. This receptor was taken from a human donor who donated a stem cell graft to a child with aplastic anemia. The CDR3 protein is CAMGAGLASYEQYF. For the CDR3, the DNA is TGTGCCATGGGCGCGGGACTAGCCTCCTACGAGCAGTACTTC.